The rows below give T cell receptor beta chains drawn from one sample of a study of blood T cell repertoires in COVID-19. The data were produced by immunoSEQ multiplex PCR, yet TCRdb's version contains in-frame clones alone and is incomplete. Seen here are some 100,000 clones, roughly 80% observed once, and the top ten hold about 10%. Source material: peripheral blood. All receptors derive from a human donor in a cohort sampled during active COVID-19. Each CDR3 is given with its conserved first and last residue. A D gene is named only where the DNA matches it firmly. Some rows mark clone size as missing; the rest say once, few, many or name a class of expanded clone.

>TRBV10-3|.|TRBJ2-3|.
CAISEFLDTDTQYF
TGTGCCATCAGTGAGTTCTTAGACACAGATACGCAGTATTTT
>TRBV6-1|TRBD2|TRBJ2-5|.
CASSESKRGVKETQYF
TGTGCCAGCAGTGAATCTAAGCGGGGGGTCAAAGAGACCCAGTACTTC
>TRBV7-2|.|TRBJ2-7|once
CASNIVTGPSYEQYF
TGTGCCAGCAATATCGTAACAGGGCCCTCCTACGAGCAGTACTTC
>TRBV6-6|TRBD2|TRBJ2-1|few
CASRSTSGAGYNEQFF
TGTGCCAGCAGGTCCACTAGCGGGGCGGGCTACAATGAGCAGTTCTTC
>TRBV27|.|TRBJ1-5|once
CASSLFPGSGQPQHF
TGTGCCAGCAGTTTGTTCCCGGGGAGTGGTCAGCCCCAGCATTTT
>TRBV28|.|TRBJ1-1|.
CASSLLQTMNTEAFF
TGTGCCAGCAGTTTATTACAGACCATGAACACTGAAGCTTTCTTT
>TRBV11-3|.|TRBJ2-7|.
CASSSVLGGTYEQYF
TGTGCCAGCAGCTCGGTTTTAGGAGGAACTTACGAGCAGTACTTC
>TRBV27|TRBD2|TRBJ2-7|.
CASTSTSGESSYEQYF
TGTGCCAGCACCTCTACTAGCGGCGAAAGCTCCTACGAGCAGTACTTC
>TRBV5-6|.|TRBJ1-1|.
CASSLVDSMNTEAFF
TGTGCCAGCAGCTTGGTTGACAGTATGAACACTGAAGCTTTCTTT
>TRBV10-1|.|TRBJ1-1|.
CASRIGGADTEAFF
TGCGCCAGCAGGATTGGGGGCGCGGACACTGAAGCTTTCTTT
>TRBV6-1|.|TRBJ1-5|.
CASSEGRNSNQPQHF
TGTGCCAGCAGTGAGGGCAGAAATAGCAATCAGCCCCAGCATTTT
>TRBV5-5|.|TRBJ1-5|.
CASSLGQNSNQPQHF
TGTGCCAGCAGCTTGGGGCAGAATAGCAATCAGCCCCAGCATTTT
>TRBV4-1|.|TRBJ2-2|.
CASSQGGQEKQKPNTGELFF
TGCGCCAGCAGCCAAGGAGGGCAAGAAAAACAGAAACCGAACACCGGGGAGCTGTTTTTT
>TRBV11-2|TRBD2|TRBJ2-2|.
CASSFREGQTGELFF
TGTGCCAGCAGCTTTCGGGAGGGCCAGACCGGGGAGCTGTTTTTT
>TRBV5-1|.|TRBJ2-1|.
CASSLGQKNEQFF
TGCGCCAGCAGCCTCGGACAGAAGAATGAGCAGTTCTTC
>TRBV28|TRBD1|TRBJ1-1|.
CAIQSWQQGKKTEAFF
TGTGCCATTCAGTCCTGGCAACAGGGGAAAAAGACTGAAGCTTTCTTT
>TRBV5-4|TRBD1|TRBJ1-2|once
CASSRTGVKGYTF
TGTGCCAGCAGCAGAACAGGGGTAAAGGGCTACACCTTC
>TRBV7-2|.|TRBJ1-2|.
CASSLERRKSSGYTF
TGTGCCAGCAGCTTAGAGCGACGCAAAAGTAGTGGCTACACCTTC
>TRBV7-9|.|TRBJ2-1|few
CASSSTERPPYNEQFF
TGTGCCAGCAGCTCCACTGAGCGCCCCCCCTACAATGAGCAGTTCTTC
>TRBV19|.|TRBJ1-5|.
CASSTPGSNQPQHF
TGTGCCAGTAGTACCCCGGGGAGCAATCAGCCCCAGCATTTT
>TRBV6-4|.|TRBJ1-2|.
CASSDPEAVCDTF
TGTGCCAGCAGTGACCCGGAGGCAGTTTGCGACACCTTC
>TRBV7-3|TRBD2|TRBJ2-3|.
CASSLMGAGGWEDTQYF
TGTGCCAGCAGCTTAATGGGGGCGGGAGGATGGGAAGATACGCAGTATTTT
>TRBV2|.|TRBJ1-1|.
CASSANSLNTEAFF
TGTGCCAGCAGTGCAAACAGTTTGAACACTGAAGCTTTCTTT
>TRBV2|.|TRBJ1-5|.
CASMAENTQPQHF
TGTGCCAGCATGGCGGAGAATACTCAGCCCCAGCATTTT
>TRBV6-2/TRBV6-3|.|TRBJ1-1|once
CASSPDGLVNTEAFF
TGTGCCAGCAGCCCGGACGGACTTGTGAACACTGAAGCTTTCTTT
>TRBV7-2|.|TRBJ2-3|.
CASSFDFTDTQYF
TGTGCCAGCAGCTTTGACTTCACAGATACGCAGTATTTT
>TRBV30|.|TRBJ1-3|.
CAWSVQISGNTIYF
TGTGCCTGGAGTGTGCAGATCTCTGGAAACACCATATATTTT
>TRBV29-1|.|TRBJ2-2|.
CSVEVSGYGELFF
TGCAGCGTTGAAGTCTCGGGTTACGGGGAGCTGTTTTTT
>TRBV15|TRBD1|TRBJ2-1|many
CATSRITGVGNEQFF
TGTGCCACCAGCCGAATAACAGGGGTAGGCAATGAGCAGTTCTTC
>TRBV6-1|TRBD1|TRBJ1-6|few
CASSERQGSPLHF
TGTGCCAGCAGTGAAAGACAGGGTTCACCCCTCCACTTT
>TRBV18|.|TRBJ1-3|.
CASSPRETPVGGNTIYF
TGTGCCAGCTCACCAAGGGAGACTCCGGTCGGGGGAAACACCATATATTTT
>TRBV28|.|TRBJ1-5|.
CASRGNSNQPQHF
TGTGCCAGCCGCGGAAATAGCAATCAGCCCCAGCATTTT
>TRBV27|.|TRBJ1-5|.
CASSLSGTPNQPQHF
TGTGCCAGCAGTTTATCTGGGACACCAAATCAGCCCCAGCATTTT
>TRBV6-2/TRBV6-3|TRBD2|TRBJ2-1|.
CASSDGLAGGSEQFF
TGTGCCAGCAGCGACGGGCTAGCGGGGGGAAGTGAGCAGTTCTTC
>TRBV9|TRBD2|TRBJ2-7|.
CASSVELLAGAEEQYF
TGTGCCAGCAGCGTAGAATTACTAGCGGGAGCAGAAGAGCAGTACTTC
>TRBV5-6|.|TRBJ1-2|.
CASSLWGVVNPGYGYTF
TGTGCCAGCAGCTTGTGGGGAGTCGTCAACCCCGGCTATGGCTACACCTTC
>TRBV9|.|TRBJ2-7|few
CASSVRQDTHYEQYF
TGTGCCAGCAGCGTCCGACAGGATACCCACTACGAGCAGTACTTC
>TRBV2|TRBD1|TRBJ1-6|.
CASSRTGVDSPLHF
TGTGCCAGCAGTAGGACAGGGGTGGACTCACCCCTCCACTTT
>TRBV19|TRBD1|TRBJ1-1|.
CASSINPTGYTEAFF
TGTGCCAGTAGTATAAATCCGACAGGGTACACTGAAGCTTTCTTT
>TRBV6-2/TRBV6-3|.|TRBJ2-7|.
CASSYRQGEQYF
TGTGCCAGCAGTTACCGCCAGGGCGAGCAGTACTTC
>TRBV28|.|TRBJ1-4|.
CASFRGPNEKLFF
TGTGCCAGTTTTCGTGGGCCGAATGAAAAACTGTTTTTT
>TRBV19|TRBD1|TRBJ1-2|.
CASSQQGRSGYGYTF
TGTGCCAGTAGTCAACAGGGGAGGAGCGGCTATGGCTACACCTTC
>TRBV27|.|TRBJ2-2|.
CASRIKGTTNTGELFF
TGTGCCAGCAGAATTAAGGGGACAACGAACACCGGGGAGCTGTTTTTT
>TRBV21-1|.|TRBJ2-5|.
CASSKEDHFSRTGRAWEETQYF
TGTGCCAGCAGCAAAGAGGACCATTTTTCACGGACAGGGCGCGCCTGGGAGGAGACCCAGTACTTC
>TRBV24-1|TRBD1|TRBJ2-2|.
CATSDQGQGVPGELFF
TGTGCCACCAGTGATCAAGGACAGGGAGTGCCCGGGGAGCTGTTTTTT
>TRBV5-8|.|TRBJ2-5|.
CASSRGNRVITQETQYF
TGTGCCAGCAGCCGAGGGAACAGGGTGATCACTCAAGAGACCCAGTACTTC
>TRBV2|.|TRBJ1-2|.
CASSDSGGNGYTF
TGTGCCAGCAGTGACTCGGGGGGCAATGGCTACACCTTC
>TRBV4-3|TRBD2|TRBJ2-2|.
CASSHLAGGPSGELFF
TGCGCCAGCAGCCACTTAGCGGGGGGGCCATCCGGGGAGCTGTTTTTT
>TRBV15|.|TRBJ1-3|.
CATSRDRGSGNTIYF
TGTGCCACCAGCAGAGACAGGGGATCTGGAAACACCATATATTTT
>TRBV20-1|.|TRBJ2-7|.
CSAMSLQVQYF
TGCAGTGCGATGTCCCTTCAGGTGCAGTACTTC
>TRBV19|TRBD1|TRBJ2-3|.
CASSPGQGRADTQYF
TGTGCCAGTAGCCCGGGACAGGGGAGGGCAGATACGCAGTATTTT
>TRBV6-4|TRBD1|TRBJ2-7|.
CASSDSRQGTNEQYF
TGTGCCAGCAGTGACTCCCGACAGGGCACCAACGAGCAGTACTTC
>TRBV3-1/TRBV3-2|.|TRBJ2-7|.
CASSQGWNRVYYEQYF
TGTGCCAGCAGCCAAGGATGGAACAGGGTATACTACGAGCAGTACTTC
>TRBV28|.|TRBJ2-7|.
CASSRYDRSYEQYF
TGTGCCAGCAGTAGGTACGACAGGTCCTACGAGCAGTACTTC
>TRBV24-1|TRBD2|TRBJ2-5|.
CATSDSGTSGGIQYF
TGTGCCACCAGTGATTCCGGGACTAGCGGGGGAATCCAGTACTTC
>TRBV4-2|TRBD1|TRBJ1-2|few
CASSQGQGTYGYTF
TGTGCCAGCAGCCAGGGACAGGGGACCTATGGCTACACCTTC
>TRBV24-1|.|TRBJ2-1|.
CATSDSGTLHNEQFF
TGTGCCACCAGTGATTCCGGGACATTACACAATGAGCAGTTCTTC